Listed below are T cell receptor beta chains from one sample, sequenced in a study of OX40 agonist ivuxolimab in advanced cancers. Sequenced by immunoSEQ multiplex PCR; TCRdb stores in-frame clones only, minus some. The data hold roughly 49,000 clones, with around 82% observed a single time. Source: CD4+ or CD8+ T cells sorted from blood, taken in a trial of the OX40 agonist ivuxolimab. Every receptor here comes from an adult with an advanced solid tumor such as melanoma, head and neck, liver or kidney cancer. CDR3s include the opening cysteine and the closing phenylalanine or tryptophan. Each record gives: D gene, V gene, clone size, J gene, CDR3 DNA, CDR3 protein. D genes are given only for firm matches. Clone size, where shown, is once, few, many, or a class for clones that have expanded.

TRBD1,TRBV6-6,.,TRBJ1-4,TGTGCCAGCAGTCGGGACAGGGGGCGGAATGAAAAACTGTTTTTT,CASSRDRGRNEKLFF
.,TRBV6-6,.,TRBJ2-1,TGTGCCAGCAGTTATGACCCCGGGCGCAATGAGCAGTTCTTC,CASSYDPGRNEQFF
.,TRBV11-2,.,TRBJ2-3,TGTGCCAGCAGCCCCGGGGCGTGGGATACGCAGTATTTT,CASSPGAWDTQYF
TRBD1,TRBV11-2,.,TRBJ1-2,TGTGCCAGCAGCTTCGGGACAGGGCTTAACTATGGCTACACCTTC,CASSFGTGLNYGYTF
TRBD2,TRBV11-3,.,TRBJ2-5,TGTGCCAGCAGCTCCGACGGCACTAGCGGGGGGGCTGGAGAGACCCAGTACTTC,CASSSDGTSGGAGETQYF
.,TRBV2,.,TRBJ2-6,TGTGCCAGCAGCCTCCGGGCCGGCCCCAACGTCCTGACTTTC,CASSLRAGPNVLTF
.,TRBV6-5,.,TRBJ1-2,TGTGCCAGCAGACCTACGGGGTCTTATGGCTACACCTTC,CASRPTGSYGYTF
TRBD1,TRBV19,.,TRBJ1-3,TGTGCCAGTACCCTTGGACAGGCCCGCTCTGGAAACACCATATATTTT,CASTLGQARSGNTIYF
.,TRBV5-6,.,TRBJ2-1,TGTGCCAGCAGGGCTGGTCGGCTATCCTACAATGAGCAGTTCTTC,CASRAGRLSYNEQFF
.,TRBV7-9,.,TRBJ2-1,TGTGCCAGCAGCAACCGGGACCCCCACAGGAATGAGCAGTTCTTC,CASSNRDPHRNEQFF
TRBD2,TRBV19,.,TRBJ2-3,TGTGCCAGTAGAGGGACTAGCCCAGATACGCAGTATTTT,CASRGTSPDTQYF
.,TRBV27,.,TRBJ1-5,TGTGCCAGCCGGGGGGGCAATCAGCCCCAGCATTTT,CASRGGNQPQHF
TRBD2,TRBV5-4,once,TRBJ2-5,TGTGCCAGCAGCTTGGATAGCGGGGAAGAGACCCAGTACTTC,CASSLDSGEETQYF
TRBD1,TRBV14,.,TRBJ1-1,TGTGCCAGCAGCCCCCTGGGACAGTTAAACACTGAAGCTTTCTTT,CASSPLGQLNTEAFF
.,TRBV5-5,.,TRBJ2-1,TGTGCCAGCAGCCCCAGGAGCTTGGGTGAGCAGTTCTTC,CASSPRSLGEQFF